This T cell receptor (beta chain) was identified during a study of patients and donors after allogeneic stem cell transplantation. The germline CDR1 and CDR2 sequences are PRHDT and FYEKMQ (reference sequence). Trimming took off 3 bases at V and 5 bases at J, with 8 bases between the two ends. The CDR3 covers 13 residues. TCRdb reprocessed the RT-PCR reads via MiXCR and lists one record per CDR3 protein. The table records some 880,000 distinct CDR3 sequences, under 20% of them present only once. The clonotype originates from a human donor who was either an allogeneic HSCT recipient or a stem cell or donor lymphocyte infusion donor (not recorded which). It is not recorded whose cells these are; they may come from a transplant donor. The V and J genes are TRBV13 and TRBJ1-3; D not certain. What was sequenced was blood, either unsorted or a sorted T cell fraction (not recorded which). Written as DNA, the CDR3 is TGTGCCAGCAGCTTGGCCAGGAGAAACACCATATATTTT. Protein: CASSLARRNTIYF.